The clone carrying this T cell receptor (beta chain) appeared a few times. TCRdb used MiXCR to reprocess the RT-PCR reads, holding one entry per CDR3 protein. The table lists more than 600,000 distinct CDR3 sequences, 14% of them singletons, with roughly 3.6% in the top ten. V shed 0 bases, J shed 0 bases, and the junction held 5 bases outside the gene matches. Germline CDR1 reads DFQATT; CDR2 reads SNEGSKA (reference sequence). The CDR3 consists of 18 residues. The sequenced sample was memory CD4+ T cells from blood. This clonotype was sampled from a female donor in good health, serving as a healthy control. The rearrangement links TRBV20-1 to TRBJ2-6; 10 nucleotides match TRBD2. This CDR3 reads CSARDLASGSSGANVLTF. The CDR3 nucleotides are TGCAGTGCTAGAGATCTTGCTAGCGGGAGCTCTGGGGCCAACGTCCTGACTTTC.